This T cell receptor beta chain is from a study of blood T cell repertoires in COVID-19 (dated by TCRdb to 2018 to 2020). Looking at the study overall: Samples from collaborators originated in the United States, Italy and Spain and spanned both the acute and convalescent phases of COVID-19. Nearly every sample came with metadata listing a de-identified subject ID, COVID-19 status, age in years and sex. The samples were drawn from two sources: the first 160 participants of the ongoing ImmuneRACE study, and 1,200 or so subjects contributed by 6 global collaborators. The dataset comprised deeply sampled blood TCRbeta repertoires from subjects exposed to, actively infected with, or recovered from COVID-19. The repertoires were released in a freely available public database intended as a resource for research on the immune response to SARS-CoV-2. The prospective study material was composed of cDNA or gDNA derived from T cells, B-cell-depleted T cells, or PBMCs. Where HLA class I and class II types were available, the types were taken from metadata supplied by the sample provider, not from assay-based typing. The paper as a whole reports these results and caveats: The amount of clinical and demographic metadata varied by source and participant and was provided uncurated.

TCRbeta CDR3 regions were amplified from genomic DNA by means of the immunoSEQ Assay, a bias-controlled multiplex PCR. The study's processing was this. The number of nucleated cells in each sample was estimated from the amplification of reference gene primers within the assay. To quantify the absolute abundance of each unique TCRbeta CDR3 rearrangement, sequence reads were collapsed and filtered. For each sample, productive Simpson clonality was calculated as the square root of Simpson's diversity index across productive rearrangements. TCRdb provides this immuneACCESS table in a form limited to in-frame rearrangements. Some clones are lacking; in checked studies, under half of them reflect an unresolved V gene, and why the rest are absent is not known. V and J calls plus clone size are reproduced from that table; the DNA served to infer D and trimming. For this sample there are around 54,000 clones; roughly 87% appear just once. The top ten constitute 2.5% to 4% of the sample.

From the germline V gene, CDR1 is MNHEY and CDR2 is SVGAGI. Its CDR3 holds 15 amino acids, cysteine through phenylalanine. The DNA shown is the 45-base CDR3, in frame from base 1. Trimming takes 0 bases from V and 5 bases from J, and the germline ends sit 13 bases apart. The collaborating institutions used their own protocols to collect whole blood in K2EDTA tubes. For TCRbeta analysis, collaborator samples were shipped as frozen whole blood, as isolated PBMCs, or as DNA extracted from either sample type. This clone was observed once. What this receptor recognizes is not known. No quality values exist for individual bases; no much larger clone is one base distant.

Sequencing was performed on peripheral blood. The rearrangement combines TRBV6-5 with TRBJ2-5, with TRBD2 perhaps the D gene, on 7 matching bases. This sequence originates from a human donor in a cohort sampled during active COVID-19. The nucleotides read TGTGCCAGCAGTTACTCGAGGGGGGGCCCGGAGACCCAGTACTTC. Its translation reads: CASSYSRGGPETQYF.